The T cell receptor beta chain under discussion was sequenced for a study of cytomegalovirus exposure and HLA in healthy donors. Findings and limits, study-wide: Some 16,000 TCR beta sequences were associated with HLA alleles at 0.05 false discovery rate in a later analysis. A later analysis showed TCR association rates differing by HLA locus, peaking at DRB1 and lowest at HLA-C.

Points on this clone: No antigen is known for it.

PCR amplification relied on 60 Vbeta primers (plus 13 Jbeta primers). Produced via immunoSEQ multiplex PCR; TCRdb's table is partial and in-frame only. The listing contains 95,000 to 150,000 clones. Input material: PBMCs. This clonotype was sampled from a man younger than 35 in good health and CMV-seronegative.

Written as DNA, the CDR3 is TGTGCCAGCAGATCCGGGACAGGGGACGAGACCCAGTACTTC. Its protein product is CASRSGTGDETQYF. The chain employs TRBV6-5 and TRBJ2-5; TRBD1 aligns across 10 bases. Germline V lookup: CDR1 MNHEY, CDR2 SVGAGI. V was clipped by 6 bases and J by 5 bases; unmatched bases: 6. This CDR3 is 14 amino acids long.